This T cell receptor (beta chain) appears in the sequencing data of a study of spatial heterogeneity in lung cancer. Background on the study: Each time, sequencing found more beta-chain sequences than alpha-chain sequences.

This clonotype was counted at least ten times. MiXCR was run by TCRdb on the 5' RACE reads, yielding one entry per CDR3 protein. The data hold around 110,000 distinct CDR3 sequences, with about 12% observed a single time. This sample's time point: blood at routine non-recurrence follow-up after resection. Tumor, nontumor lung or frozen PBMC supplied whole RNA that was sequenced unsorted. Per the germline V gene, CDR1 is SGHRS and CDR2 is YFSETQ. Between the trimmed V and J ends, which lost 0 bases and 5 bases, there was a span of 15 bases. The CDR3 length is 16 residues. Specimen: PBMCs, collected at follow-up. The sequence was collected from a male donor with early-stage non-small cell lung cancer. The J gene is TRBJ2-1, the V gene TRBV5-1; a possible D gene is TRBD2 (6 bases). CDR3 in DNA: TGCGCCAGCAGCTTGGCCAGGGACTGGGGGGACAATGAGCAGTTCTTC. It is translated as CASSLARDWGDNEQFF.